This T cell receptor (beta chain) was recovered during a study of blood T cell repertoires in COVID-19. Overall study context: Samples of COVID-19 (acute and convalescent) were obtained from the United States, Italy and Spain.

From germline, CDR1 is SGHVS and CDR2 FQNEAQ. The CDR3 loop spans 20 amino acids. V lost 0 bases, J lost 0 bases, and 11 bases stayed unmatched. In the study's own analysis: How many nucleated cells were present was estimated from reference gene primer amplification. Clones were read by immunoSEQ multiplex PCR, and TCRdb kept only the in-frame ones, dropping some. The V and J calls and clone size are taken from that table; D and trimming were inferred from the DNA. Of some 53,000 clones in the sample, roughly 87% were seen once. Sequenced: peripheral blood. This sequence originates from a human donor with active COVID-19. The donor label of this sample is uncertain. The chain has TRBV7-8 and TRBJ2-3, with 11 bases identical to TRBD2. CDR3 in amino acids: CASSLARLAGSPSSTDTQYF. CDR3 nucleotides: TGTGCCAGCAGCTTAGCGCGACTAGCGGGGAGCCCATCTAGCACAGATACGCAGTATTTT.